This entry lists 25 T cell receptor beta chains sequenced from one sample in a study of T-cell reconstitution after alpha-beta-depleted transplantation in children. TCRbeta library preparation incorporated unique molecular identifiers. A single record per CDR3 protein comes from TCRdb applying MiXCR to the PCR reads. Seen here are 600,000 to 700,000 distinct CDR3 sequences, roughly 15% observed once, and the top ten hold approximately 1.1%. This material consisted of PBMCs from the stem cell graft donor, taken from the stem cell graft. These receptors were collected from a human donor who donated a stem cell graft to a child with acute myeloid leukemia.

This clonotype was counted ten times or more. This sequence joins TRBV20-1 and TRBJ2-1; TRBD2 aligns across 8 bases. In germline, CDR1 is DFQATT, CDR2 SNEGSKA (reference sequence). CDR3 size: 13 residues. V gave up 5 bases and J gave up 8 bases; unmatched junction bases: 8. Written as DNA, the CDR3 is TGCAGTGCTGCTCCGGGACTAGTGGATGAGCAGTTCTTC. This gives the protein CSAAPGLVDEQFF.

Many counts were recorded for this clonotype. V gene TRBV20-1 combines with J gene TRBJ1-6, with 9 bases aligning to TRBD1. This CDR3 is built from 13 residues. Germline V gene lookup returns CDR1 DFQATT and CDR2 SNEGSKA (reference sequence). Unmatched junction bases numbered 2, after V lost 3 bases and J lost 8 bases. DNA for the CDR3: TGCAGTGCTAGTACAGGGGGCTATTCACCCCTCCACTTT. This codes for CSASTGGYSPLHF.

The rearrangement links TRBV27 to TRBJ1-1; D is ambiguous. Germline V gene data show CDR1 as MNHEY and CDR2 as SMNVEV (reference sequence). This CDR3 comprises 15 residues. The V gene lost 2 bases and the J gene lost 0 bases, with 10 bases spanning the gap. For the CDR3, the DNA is TGTGCCAGCAGTTTACAGGCCATCATGAACACTGAAGCTTTCTTT. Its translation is CASSLQAIMNTEAFF.

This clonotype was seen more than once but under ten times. CDR3 bases: TGTGCCAGCAGCTTAGTATATAAAGAGACCCAGTACTTC. Translated: CASSLVYKETQYF. The J gene is TRBJ2-5, the V gene TRBV7-2; D is ambiguous. With 1 base removed from V and 3 bases from J, the gap between germline ends came to 6 bases. The CDR3 contains 13 residues. Per the germline V gene, CDR1 is SGHTA and CDR2 is FQGNSA.

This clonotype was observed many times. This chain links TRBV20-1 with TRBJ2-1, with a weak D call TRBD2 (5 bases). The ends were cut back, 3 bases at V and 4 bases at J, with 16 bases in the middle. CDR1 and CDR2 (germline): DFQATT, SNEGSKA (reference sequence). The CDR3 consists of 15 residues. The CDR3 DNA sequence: TGCAGTGCTAGCCAAAGCGGACGCCATTACAATGAGCAGTTCTTC. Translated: CSASQSGRHYNEQFF.

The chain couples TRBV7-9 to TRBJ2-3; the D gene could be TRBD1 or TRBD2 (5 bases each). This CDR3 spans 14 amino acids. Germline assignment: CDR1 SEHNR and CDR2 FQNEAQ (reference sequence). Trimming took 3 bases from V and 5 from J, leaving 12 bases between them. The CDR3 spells CASSLSGAGDTQYF. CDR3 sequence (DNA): TGTGCCAGCAGCTTGAGTGGGGCGGGAGATACGCAGTATTTT.

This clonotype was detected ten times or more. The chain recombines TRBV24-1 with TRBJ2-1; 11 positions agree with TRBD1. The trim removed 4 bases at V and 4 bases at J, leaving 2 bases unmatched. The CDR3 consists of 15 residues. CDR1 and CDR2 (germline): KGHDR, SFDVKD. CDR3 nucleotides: TGTGCCACCAGTGACCGGGACAGGGGGTACAATGAGCAGTTCTTC. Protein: CATSDRDRGYNEQFF.

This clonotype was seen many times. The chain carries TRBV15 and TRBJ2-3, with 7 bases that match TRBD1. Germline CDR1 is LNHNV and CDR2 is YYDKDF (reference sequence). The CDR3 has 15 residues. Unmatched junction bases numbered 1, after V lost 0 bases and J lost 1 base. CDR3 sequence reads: CATSREGQRTDTQYF. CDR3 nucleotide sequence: TGTGCCACCAGCAGAGAGGGACAGCGCACAGATACGCAGTATTTT.

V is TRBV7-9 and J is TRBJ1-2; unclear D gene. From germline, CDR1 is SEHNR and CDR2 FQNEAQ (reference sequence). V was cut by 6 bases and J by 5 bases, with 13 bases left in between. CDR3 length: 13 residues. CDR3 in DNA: TGTGCCAGCAGAGGCCAAAGGGCGTATGGCTACACCTTC. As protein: CASRGQRAYGYTF.

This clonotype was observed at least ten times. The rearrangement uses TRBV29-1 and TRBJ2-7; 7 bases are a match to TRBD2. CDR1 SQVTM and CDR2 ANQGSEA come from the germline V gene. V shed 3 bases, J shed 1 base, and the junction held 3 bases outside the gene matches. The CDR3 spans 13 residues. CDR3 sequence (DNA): TGCAGCGTTGATTGGGGAGGGTCCTACGAGCAGTACTTC. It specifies CSVDWGGSYEQYF.

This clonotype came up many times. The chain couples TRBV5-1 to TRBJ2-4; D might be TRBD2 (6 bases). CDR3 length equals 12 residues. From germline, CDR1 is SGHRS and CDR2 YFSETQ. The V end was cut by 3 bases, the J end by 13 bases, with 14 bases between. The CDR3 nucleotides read TGCGCCAGCAGCTCCGGGGGTGGTTCCCAGTACTTC. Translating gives CASSSGGGSQYF.

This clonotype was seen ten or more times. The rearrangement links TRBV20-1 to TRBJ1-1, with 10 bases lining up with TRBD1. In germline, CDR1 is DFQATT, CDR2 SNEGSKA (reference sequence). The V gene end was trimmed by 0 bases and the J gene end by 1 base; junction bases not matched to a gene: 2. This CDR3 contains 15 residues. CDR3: CSARDRDRGNTEAFF. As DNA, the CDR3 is TGCAGTGCTAGAGATAGGGACAGGGGGAACACTGAAGCTTTCTTT.

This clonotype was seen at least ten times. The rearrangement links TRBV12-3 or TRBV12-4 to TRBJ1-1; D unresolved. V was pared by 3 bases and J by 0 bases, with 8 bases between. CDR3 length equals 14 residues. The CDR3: CASSLGFVNTEAFF. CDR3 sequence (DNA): TGTGCCAGCAGTTTGGGTTTCGTGAACACTGAAGCTTTCTTT.

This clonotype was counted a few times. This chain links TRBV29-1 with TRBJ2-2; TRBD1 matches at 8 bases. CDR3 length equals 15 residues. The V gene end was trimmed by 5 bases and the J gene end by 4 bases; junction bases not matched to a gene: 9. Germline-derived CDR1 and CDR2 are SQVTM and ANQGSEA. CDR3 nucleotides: TGCAGCGTTCTCCCCCGGACAGGGTCCACCGGGGAGCTGTTTTTT. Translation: CSVLPRTGSTGELFF.

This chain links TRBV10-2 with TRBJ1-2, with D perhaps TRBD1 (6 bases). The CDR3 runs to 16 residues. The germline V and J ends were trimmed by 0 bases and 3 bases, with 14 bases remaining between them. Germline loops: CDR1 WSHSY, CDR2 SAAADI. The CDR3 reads CASSESWGGADYGYTF. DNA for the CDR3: TGCGCCAGCAGTGAGTCCTGGGGGGGCGCGGACTATGGCTACACCTTC.

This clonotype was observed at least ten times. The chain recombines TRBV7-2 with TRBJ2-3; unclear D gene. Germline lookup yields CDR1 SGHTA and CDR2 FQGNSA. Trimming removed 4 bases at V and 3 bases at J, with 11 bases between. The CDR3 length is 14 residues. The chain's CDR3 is CASSSQPVTDTQYF. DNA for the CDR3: TGTGCCAGCAGCTCCCAACCGGTAACAGATACGCAGTATTTT.

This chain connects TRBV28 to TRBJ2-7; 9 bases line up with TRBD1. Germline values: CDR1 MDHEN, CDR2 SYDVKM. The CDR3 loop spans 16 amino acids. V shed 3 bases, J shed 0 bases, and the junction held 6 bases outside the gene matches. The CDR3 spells CASSFGTGIYSYEQYV. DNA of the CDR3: TGTGCCAGCAGTTTTGGGACAGGGATTTACTCCTACGAGCAGTACGTC.

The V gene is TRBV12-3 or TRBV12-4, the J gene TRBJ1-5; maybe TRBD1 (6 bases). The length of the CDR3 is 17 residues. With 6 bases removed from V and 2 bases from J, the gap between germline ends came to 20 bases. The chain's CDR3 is CASSPRAKTGRNQPQHF. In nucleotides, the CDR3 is TGTGCCAGCAGCCCAAGAGCTAAGACAGGCCGCAATCAGCCCCAGCATTTT.

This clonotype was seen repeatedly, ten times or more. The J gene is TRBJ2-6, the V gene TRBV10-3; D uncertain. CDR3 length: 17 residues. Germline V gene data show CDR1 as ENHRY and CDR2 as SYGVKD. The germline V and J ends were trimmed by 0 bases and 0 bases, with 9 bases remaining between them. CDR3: CAISESGAVSGANVLTF. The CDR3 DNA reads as TGTGCCATCAGTGAGTCTGGAGCTGTCTCTGGGGCCAACGTCCTGACTTTC.

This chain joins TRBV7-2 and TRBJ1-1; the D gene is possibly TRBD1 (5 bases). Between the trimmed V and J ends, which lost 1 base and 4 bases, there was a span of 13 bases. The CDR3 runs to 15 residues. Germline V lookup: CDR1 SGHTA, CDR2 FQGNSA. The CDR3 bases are TGTGCCAGCAGCTTAGGGCAGGGCAGGTTCACTGAAGCTTTCTTT. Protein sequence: CASSLGQGRFTEAFF.

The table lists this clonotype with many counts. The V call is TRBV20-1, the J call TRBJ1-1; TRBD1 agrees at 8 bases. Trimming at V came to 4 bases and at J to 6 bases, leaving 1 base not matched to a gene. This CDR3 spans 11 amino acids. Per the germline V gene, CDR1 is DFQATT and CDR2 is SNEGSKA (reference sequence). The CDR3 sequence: CSANRGAEAFF. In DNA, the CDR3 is TGCAGTGCTAACAGGGGGGCTGAAGCTTTCTTT.

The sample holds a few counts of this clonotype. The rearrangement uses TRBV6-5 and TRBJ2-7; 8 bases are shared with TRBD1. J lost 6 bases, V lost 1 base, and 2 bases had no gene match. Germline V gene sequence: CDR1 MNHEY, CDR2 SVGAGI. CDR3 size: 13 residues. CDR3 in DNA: TGTGCCAGCAGTTACTGGACAGGGCGCGAGCAGTACTTC. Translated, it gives CASSYWTGREQYF.

The CDR3 loop reads CASSLGGRPNTEAFF. As DNA, the CDR3 is TGTGCCAGCAGCTTAGGGGGCAGGCCGAACACTGAAGCTTTCTTT. The rearrangement joins TRBV7-9 to TRBJ1-1; D is perhaps TRBD1 (5 bases). The germline V gene encodes CDR1 SEHNR and CDR2 FQNEAQ (reference sequence). The CDR3 is 15 amino acids. V was cut by 1 base and J by 1 base, with 10 bases left in between.

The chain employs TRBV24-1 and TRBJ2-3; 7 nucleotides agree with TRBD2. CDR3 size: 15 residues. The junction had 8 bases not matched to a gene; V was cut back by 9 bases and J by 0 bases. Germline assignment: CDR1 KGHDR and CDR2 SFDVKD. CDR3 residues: CATSGRRGSTDTQYF. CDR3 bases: TGTGCCACCTCCGGGAGGCGGGGGAGCACAGATACGCAGTATTTT.

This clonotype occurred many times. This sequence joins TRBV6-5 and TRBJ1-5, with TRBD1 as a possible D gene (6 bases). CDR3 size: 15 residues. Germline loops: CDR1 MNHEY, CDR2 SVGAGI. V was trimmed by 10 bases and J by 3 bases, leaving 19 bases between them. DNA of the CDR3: TGTGCCACCCGGGCGGGGGGGCGAGACAATCAGCCCCAGCATTTT. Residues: CATRAGGRDNQPQHF.